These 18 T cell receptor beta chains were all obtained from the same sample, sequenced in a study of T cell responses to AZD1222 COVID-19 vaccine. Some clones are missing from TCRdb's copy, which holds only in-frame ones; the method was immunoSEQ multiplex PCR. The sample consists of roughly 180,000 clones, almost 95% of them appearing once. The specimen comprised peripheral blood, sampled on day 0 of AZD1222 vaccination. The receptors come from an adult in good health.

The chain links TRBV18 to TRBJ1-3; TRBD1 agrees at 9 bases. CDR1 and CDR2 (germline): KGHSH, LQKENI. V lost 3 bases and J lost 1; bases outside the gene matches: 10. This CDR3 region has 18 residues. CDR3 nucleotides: TGTGCCAGCTCACCCTCGGCCTTAGGGACAGGGTCTGGAAACACCATATATTTT. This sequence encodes CASSPSALGTGSGNTIYF.

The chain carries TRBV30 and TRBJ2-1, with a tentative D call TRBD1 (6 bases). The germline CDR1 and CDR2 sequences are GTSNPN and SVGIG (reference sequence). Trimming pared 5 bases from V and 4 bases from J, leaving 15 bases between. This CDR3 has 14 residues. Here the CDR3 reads CAWGSGTPYNEQFF. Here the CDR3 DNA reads TGTGCCTGGGGCTCAGGGACACCGTACAATGAGCAGTTCTTC.

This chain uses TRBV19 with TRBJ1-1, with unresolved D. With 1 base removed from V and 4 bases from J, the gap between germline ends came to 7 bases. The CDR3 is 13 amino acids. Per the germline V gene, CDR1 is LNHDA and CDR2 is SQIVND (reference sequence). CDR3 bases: TGTGCCAGTAGTATAGCAGTGACCACTGAAGCTTTCTTT. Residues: CASSIAVTTEAFF.

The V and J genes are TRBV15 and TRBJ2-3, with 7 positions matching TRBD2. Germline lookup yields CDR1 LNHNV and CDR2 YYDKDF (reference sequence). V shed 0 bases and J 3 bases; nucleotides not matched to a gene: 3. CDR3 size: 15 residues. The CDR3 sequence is CATSRDLGGTDTQYF. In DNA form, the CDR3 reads TGTGCCACCAGCAGAGATCTGGGGGGGACAGATACGCAGTATTTT.

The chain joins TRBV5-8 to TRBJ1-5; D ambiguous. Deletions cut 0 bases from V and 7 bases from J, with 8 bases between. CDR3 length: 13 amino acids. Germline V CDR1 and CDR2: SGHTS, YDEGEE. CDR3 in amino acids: CASSLGQRQPQHF. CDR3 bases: TGTGCCAGCAGCTTGGGACAACGCCAGCCCCAGCATTTT.

The CDR3 sequence: CASSLEGSTDTQYF. The CDR3 DNA sequence: TGTGCCAGCAGCTTAGAAGGGAGCACAGATACGCAGTATTTT. V gene TRBV7-9 combines with J gene TRBJ2-3; D is unresolved. The CDR3 consists of 14 residues. Per the germline V gene, CDR1 is SEHNR and CDR2 is FQNEAQ (reference sequence). The ends were cut back, 1 base at V and 0 bases at J, with 5 bases in the middle.

The DNA for the CDR3 is TGTGCCAGCAGCCCTAGGTCAGTCCCGGGACAGGGGATTATTAACCACTACGAGCAGTACTTC. Its protein product is CASSPRSVPGQGIINHYEQYF. This chain uses TRBV21-1 with TRBJ2-7; the D call in the table, TRBD1, was not verified against the DNA. TRBV21-1 represents a pseudogene. The length of the CDR3 is 21 residues.

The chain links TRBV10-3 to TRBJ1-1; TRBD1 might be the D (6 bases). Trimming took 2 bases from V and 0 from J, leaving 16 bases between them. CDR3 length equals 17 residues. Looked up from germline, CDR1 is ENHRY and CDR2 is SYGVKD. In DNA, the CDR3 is TGTGCCATCAGTGAGGCGGGTCAGGGGCTTATGAACACTGAAGCTTTCTTT. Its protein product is CAISEAGQGLMNTEAFF.

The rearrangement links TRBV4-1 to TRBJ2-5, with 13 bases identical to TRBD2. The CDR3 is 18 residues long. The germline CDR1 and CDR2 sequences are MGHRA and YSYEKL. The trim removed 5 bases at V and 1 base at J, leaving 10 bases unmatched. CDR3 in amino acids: CASSEGVRTSGSQETQYF. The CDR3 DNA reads TGCGCCAGCAGCGAGGGGGTTAGGACTAGCGGGAGCCAAGAGACCCAGTACTTC.

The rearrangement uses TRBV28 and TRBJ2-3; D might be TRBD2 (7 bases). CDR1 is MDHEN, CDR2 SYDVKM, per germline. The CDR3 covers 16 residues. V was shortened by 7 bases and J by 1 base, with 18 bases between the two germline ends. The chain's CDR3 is CASNSRGRGGTDTQYF. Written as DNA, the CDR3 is TGTGCCAGCAACTCTAGGGGGAGGGGGGGCACAGATACGCAGTATTTT.

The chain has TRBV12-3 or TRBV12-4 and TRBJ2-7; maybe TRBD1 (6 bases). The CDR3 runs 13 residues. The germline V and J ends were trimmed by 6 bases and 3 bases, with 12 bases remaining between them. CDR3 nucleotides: TGTGCCAGCAGCCGCGGACAGTACTACGAGCAGTACTTC. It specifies CASSRGQYYEQYF.

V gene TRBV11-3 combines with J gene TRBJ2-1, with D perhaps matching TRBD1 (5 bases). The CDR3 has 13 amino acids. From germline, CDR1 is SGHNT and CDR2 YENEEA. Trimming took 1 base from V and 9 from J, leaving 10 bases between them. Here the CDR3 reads CASSLVAGSEQFF. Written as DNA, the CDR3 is TGTGCCAGCAGCTTAGTAGCAGGGTCTGAGCAGTTCTTC. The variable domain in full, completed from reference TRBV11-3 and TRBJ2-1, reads EAGVVQSPRYKIIEKKQPVAFWCNPISGHNTLYWYLQNLGQGPELLIRYENEEAVDDSQLPKDRFSAERLKGVDSTLKIQPAELGDSAVYLCASSLVAGSEQFFGPGTRLTVL.

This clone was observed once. CDR3 DNA: TGTGCCAGCAGTCACCGACTAGCGGGACCATCGGGGGATGAGCAGTTCTTC. This sequence encodes CASSHRLAGPSGDEQFF. The chain has TRBV6-6 and TRBJ2-1; TRBD2 matches at 11 bases. After removal of 5 bases from V and 8 bases from J, the junction contained 14 bases not matched to a gene. CDR3 length: 17 amino acids. Germline lookup yields CDR1 MNHNY and CDR2 SVGAGI (reference sequence).

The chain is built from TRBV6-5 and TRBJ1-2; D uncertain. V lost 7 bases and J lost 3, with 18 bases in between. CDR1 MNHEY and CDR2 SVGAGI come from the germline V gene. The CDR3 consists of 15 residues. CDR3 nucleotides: TGTGCCAGCAATTATCGTGGGCCGTTAGACTATGGCTACACCTTC. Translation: CASNYRGPLDYGYTF.

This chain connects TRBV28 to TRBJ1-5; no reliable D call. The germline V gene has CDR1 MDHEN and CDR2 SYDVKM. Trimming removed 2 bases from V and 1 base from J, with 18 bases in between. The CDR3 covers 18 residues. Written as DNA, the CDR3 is TGTGCCAGCAGTTTAAGTGTCGGCATTCCTATAAGCAATCAGCCCCAGCATTTT. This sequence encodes CASSLSVGIPISNQPQHF.

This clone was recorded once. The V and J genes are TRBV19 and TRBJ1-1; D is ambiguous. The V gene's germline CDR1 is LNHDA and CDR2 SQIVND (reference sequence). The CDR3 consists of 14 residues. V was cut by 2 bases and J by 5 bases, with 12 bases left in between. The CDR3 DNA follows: TGTGCCAGTAGTATACGACACGCGGGTACTGAAGCTTTCTTT. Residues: CASSIRHAGTEAFF.

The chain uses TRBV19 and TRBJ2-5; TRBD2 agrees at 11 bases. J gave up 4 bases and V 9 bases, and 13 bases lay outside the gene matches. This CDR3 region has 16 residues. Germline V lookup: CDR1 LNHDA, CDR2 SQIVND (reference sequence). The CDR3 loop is CASRLAGNLRGETQYF. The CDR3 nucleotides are TGTGCCAGCAGACTAGCGGGGAACCTTAGGGGAGAGACCCAGTACTTC.

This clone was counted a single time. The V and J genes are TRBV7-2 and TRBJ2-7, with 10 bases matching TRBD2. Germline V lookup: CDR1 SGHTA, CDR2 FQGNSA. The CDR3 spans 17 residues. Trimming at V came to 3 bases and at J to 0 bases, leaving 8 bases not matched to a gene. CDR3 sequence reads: CASSFPELAGGSYEQYF. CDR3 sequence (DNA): TGTGCCAGCAGCTTCCCAGAGTTAGCGGGAGGCTCCTACGAGCAGTACTTC.